One sample yielded the 14 T cell receptor beta chains listed below, sequenced in a study of beta chain features in type 1 diabetes. Sequenced material consisted of expressed TCRB transcripts (all of the isolated RNA was reverse transcribed). Sequenced by immunoSEQ multiplex PCR; TCRdb stores in-frame clones only, minus some. The sample records 220,000 or so clones, about 70% being singletons. The sequencing sample was made of naive CD4+ T cells from blood. These receptors were collected from a man aged 30 to 45 in good health.

This clone has a single count. The chain is built from TRBV6-5 and TRBJ2-5; 7 bases fit TRBD2. The CDR3 loop spans 14 amino acids. Germline V gene sequence: CDR1 MNHEY, CDR2 SVGAGI. V lost 0 bases, J lost 5 bases, and 3 bases stayed unmatched. CDR3 sequence (DNA): TGTGCCAGCAGTTACTCGACTAGCTTGGAGACCCAGTACTTC. Translating gives CASSYSTSLETQYF.

The chain employs TRBV7-2 and TRBJ2-3; 15 positions match TRBD2. Germline V gene lookup returns CDR1 SGHTA and CDR2 FQGNSA. CDR3 size: 17 residues. With V trimmed by 4 bases and J by 3 bases, 5 bases remained unmatched. The CDR3 sequence: CASSYSGTSGGTDTQYF. Here the CDR3 DNA reads TGTGCCAGCAGCTACTCCGGGACTAGCGGGGGGACAGATACGCAGTATTTT.

The chain joins TRBV5-1 to TRBJ2-1, with no clear D. The CDR3 length is 14 residues. V was clipped by 0 bases and J by 7 bases, with 11 bases between them. The germline gives CDR1 SGHRS, CDR2 YFSETQ. CDR3 region: CASSLDWSLNEQFF. In DNA, the CDR3 is TGCGCCAGCAGCTTGGACTGGTCCTTGAATGAGCAGTTCTTC.

The V and J genes are TRBV30 and TRBJ1-5, with 9 bases that match TRBD1. Germline-derived CDR1 and CDR2 are GTSNPN and SVGIG (reference sequence). There are 16 residues in the CDR3. V was clipped by 3 bases and J by 5 bases; unmatched bases: 11. CDR3 residues: CAWSGTGQGLHQPQHF. In nucleotides, the CDR3 is TGTGCCTGGAGCGGAACCGGACAGGGGCTTCATCAGCCCCAGCATTTT.

The chain recombines TRBV30 with TRBJ2-6; the D gene is possibly TRBD1 (6 bases). Looked up from germline, CDR1 is GTSNPN and CDR2 is SVGIG (reference sequence). The V and J ends lost 6 bases and 2 bases respectively, with 14 bases between them. The CDR3 runs to 15 residues. The CDR3 nucleotides are TGTGCCTGTTCACTAGGGGGAACTGGGGCCAACGTCCTGACTTTC. Translated, it gives CACSLGGTGANVLTF.

The chain has TRBV29-1 and TRBJ2-1, with D possibly being TRBD2 (7 bases). The CDR3 has 12 amino acids. Germline CDR1 SQVTM, CDR2 ANQGSEA. V lost 4 bases and J 7 bases, leaving 11 bases between the germline ends. The CDR3 bases are TGCAGCGTTGGACGGGGGGCTAATGAGCAGTTCTTC. Translation gives CSVGRGANEQFF.

The V and J genes are TRBV30 and TRBJ2-5; D gene uncertain. The germline CDR1 and CDR2 sequences are GTSNPN and SVGIG (reference sequence). This CDR3 region has 13 residues. V lost 1 base and J 5 bases, leaving 11 bases between the germline ends. CDR3 sequence: CAWSEWSGETQYF. In nucleotides, the CDR3 is TGTGCCTGGAGTGAATGGTCTGGGGAGACCCAGTACTTC.

This clone was seen only a few times. The chain uses TRBV7-9 and TRBJ2-1; 7 positions match TRBD2. This CDR3 contains 12 residues. From germline, CDR1 is SEHNR and CDR2 FQNEAQ (reference sequence). V dropped 6 bases and J dropped 13; count of bases not matched to a gene: 9. The CDR3, as DNA: TGTGCCAGCAGGGGCGGCGGGGGAATACAGTTCTTC. It specifies CASRGGGGIQFF.

The rearrangement links TRBV5-1 to TRBJ2-7; 12 bases line up with TRBD1. The ends lost 3 bases at V and 5 bases at J; junction bases unmatched: 3. Germline CDR1 reads SGHRS; CDR2 reads YFSETQ. There are 14 residues in the CDR3. DNA of the CDR3: TGCGCCAGCAGCTGGGGACAGGGGGCACACGAGCAGTACTTC. Translating gives CASSWGQGAHEQYF.

This sequence joins TRBV2 and TRBJ1-1, with D perhaps matching TRBD1 (5 bases). V was trimmed by 10 bases and J by 7 bases, leaving 19 bases between them. CDR3 length: 13 residues. Per germline, CDR1 SNHLY and CDR2 FYNNEI. The CDR3 spells CAIPRAPGSEAFF. DNA of the CDR3: TGTGCCATACCCAGGGCGCCCGGCAGTGAAGCTTTCTTT. The full variable domain, completed using reference TRBV2 and TRBJ1-1, is EPEVTQTPSHQVTQMGQEVILRCVPISNHLYFYWYRQILGQKVEFLVSFYNNEISEKSEIFDDQFSVERPDGSNFTLKIRSTKLEDSAMYFCAIPRAPGSEAFFGQGTRLTVV.

The chain recombines TRBV28 with TRBJ2-1, with D maybe TRBD1 (5 bases). Germline V gene lookup returns CDR1 MDHEN and CDR2 SYDVKM. V gave up 6 bases and J gave up 3 bases, with 9 bases separating them. The CDR3 sequence is 13 residues long. The chain's CDR3 is CASRGDLYNEQFF. The CDR3 nucleotides are TGTGCCAGCAGAGGGGATCTCTACAATGAGCAGTTCTTC.

The chain uses TRBV30 and TRBJ2-3, with a tentative D call TRBD1 (5 bases). The CDR3 covers 13 residues. V was pared by 0 bases and J by 3 bases, with 7 bases between. Per germline, CDR1 GTSNPN and CDR2 SVGIG (reference sequence). The CDR3 DNA is TGTGCCTGGAGTGTACGACAGACAGATACGCAGTATTTT. It specifies CAWSVRQTDTQYF.

The chain has TRBV30 and TRBJ2-3; the D gene could be TRBD1 or TRBD2 (5 bases each). V dropped 2 bases and J dropped 7 bases, with 13 bases sitting between them. The CDR3 runs 13 residues. Germline assignment: CDR1 GTSNPN and CDR2 SVGIG (reference sequence). CDR3 residues: CAWSQERGNTQYF. In DNA form, the CDR3 reads TGTGCCTGGAGTCAAGAGAGGGGAAATACGCAGTATTTT. The full variable domain, rest sourced from reference TRBV30 and TRBJ2-3, is SQTIHQWPATLVQPVGSPLSLECTVEGTSNPNLYWYRQAAGRGLQLLFYSVGIGQISSEVPQNLSASRPQDRQFILSSKKLLLSDSGFYLCAWSQERGNTQYFGPGTRLTVL.

This clone was seen a few times. The same CDR3 also results from other DNA sequences found in this sample. This rearrangement joins TRBV7-2 to TRBJ2-5; D is unclear. The ends were cut back, 4 bases at V and 4 bases at J, with 4 bases in the middle. The CDR3 totals 11 residues. CDR1 is SGHTA and CDR2 is FQGNSA in the germline V gene. CDR3 nucleotides: TGTGCCAGCAGCTCCGGAGAGACCCAGTACTTC. This encodes CASSSGETQYF. Looking up the rest from reference TRBV7-2 and TRBJ2-5 gives the full variable domain: GAGVSQSPSNKVTEKGKDVELRCDPISGHTALYWYRQSLGQGLEFLIYFQGNSAPDKSGLPSDRFSAERTGGSVSTLTIQRTQQEDSAVYLCASSSGETQYFGPGTRLLVL.